The rows below give T cell receptor beta chains drawn from one sample of a study of shared clonotypes between healthy human individuals. Profiled with immunoSEQ multiplex PCR; TCRdb holds only in-frame clones, not every one. The sample lists 1.5 million to 2.5 million clones, around 96% occurring once. Sequenced material: naive CD8+ T cells sorted from blood. These TCRs come from a man between 18 and 35 years old in good health. Both conserved end residues are trimmed from each CDR3. Clone size is given for some rows only: seen once, a few or many times, or a class if the clone is expanded.

v_call	clone_size	j_call	cdr3_aa
TRBV4-1	-	TRBJ1-1	ASREGTEAF
TRBV6-5	-	TRBJ2-7	ASSSPLAAISYEQY
TRBV28	-	TRBJ2-2	ASSRVIPNTGELF
TRBV19	-	TRBJ1-2	ASSEQGAPGYT
TRBV7-9	-	TRBJ2-7	ASSARDRDFEQY
TRBV7-8	-	TRBJ2-3	ASSPPTAAITDTQY
TRBV2	-	TRBJ1-1	ASSALGGAEAF
TRBV28	-	TRBJ2-3	ASSPRLAGMDTQY
TRBV9	-	TRBJ1-4	ASSATGGGTNEKLF
TRBV13	-	TRBJ1-4	ASSSNLDLDEKLF
TRBV19	-	TRBJ2-7	ASSMGIVYEQY
TRBV9	-	TRBJ2-5	ASSVDGGTGETQY
TRBV10-1	-	TRBJ2-1	ASSRTSEGLNNEQF
TRBV27	once	TRBJ2-7	ASSSRTSGSYEQY
TRBV12-5	-	TRBJ2-7	ASGLTEGYEQY
TRBV15	-	TRBJ2-7	ATSRIGGSYEQY
TRBV23-1	-	TRBJ2-7	ASRAGTTYEQY
TRBV27	-	TRBJ2-7	ASSLSPGGTYEQY
TRBV13	-	TRBJ2-3	ASSFRTTPDTQY
TRBV23-1	-	TRBJ1-5	ASSPTGQGDQPQH
TRBV5-6	-	TRBJ2-7	ASSLGQGLYEQY
TRBV27	-	TRBJ1-2	ASRQGLLGYT
TRBV5-1	once	TRBJ2-1	ASSLWLAGSSYNEQF
TRBV4-1	few	TRBJ1-6	ASVVSGVGNSPLH
TRBV9	-	TRBJ2-5	ASSTTRGTTQY
TRBV2	-	TRBJ2-7	ASLGTRDTPSYEQY
TRBV6-5	-	TRBJ1-2	ASSYSAGIGYGYT
TRBV2	-	TRBJ2-5	ASSGIGAEETQY
TRBV10-3	-	TRBJ1-2	AISERGQGFHGYT
TRBV28	-	TRBJ2-5	ASSSGQGAAETQY
TRBV2	-	TRBJ1-1	ASRDLQSMNTEAF
TRBV7-9	-	TRBJ1-2	ASSLGEGTNYGYT